The rows below give T cell receptor beta chains drawn from one sample of a study of siplizumab effects on memory and regulatory T cells. Profiling relied on immunoSEQ multiplex PCR, and the TCRdb table lists in-frame clones only, not all of them. The table records about 85,000 clones, approximately 95% of them present only once. Sample: CD8+ T cells sorted from blood. The receptors stem from a human donor in good health. The CDR3 runs from the conserved cysteine through the conserved F or W. The D gene is left open where the match is weak. Size is stated for part of the rows, as once, few or many counts, or as a class when the clone is expanded.

TRBJ2-3 NA TRBV19 NA TGTGCCAGTAGTATAGTGCGGGTGAACACTTGGACAGATACGCAGTATTTT CASSIVRVNTWTDTQYF
TRBJ1-2 NA TRBV7-8 NA TGTGCCAGCAGCTTACAGCGGACAGCCGATGGCTACACCTTC CASSLQRTADGYTF
TRBJ2-3 NA TRBV23-1 NA TGCGCCAGCAGTCAATCTTATCAGAGTAGCGGACAGAAAACGAACACAGATACGCAGTATTTT CASSQSYQSSGQKTNTDTQYF
TRBJ2-1 NA TRBV19 NA TGTGCCAGTAGTATAGGATTGGCTAGTGCACAGTTCTTC CASSIGLASAQFF
TRBJ2-1 NA TRBV11-3 NA TGTGCCAGCAGCTTAGCCCCTCTCAATGAGCAGTTCTTC CASSLAPLNEQFF
TRBJ2-3 NA TRBV2 NA TGTGCCAGCAGGACGGGGCAGAGCACAGATACGCAGTATTTT CASRTGQSTDTQYF
TRBJ1-1 NA TRBV6-1 TRBD1 TGTGCCAGCAGTGTACAGGGGCGATACATGAACACTGAAGCTTTCTTT CASSVQGRYMNTEAFF
TRBJ2-7 NA TRBV2 NA TGTGCCAGCAGTGACGGTGGGATCGAGCAGTACTTC CASSDGGIEQYF
TRBJ1-1 NA TRBV11-2 NA TGTGCCAGCAGCTTAAGGGATGAAGCTTTCTTT CASSLRDEAFF
TRBJ2-5 NA TRBV9 TRBD1 TGTGCCAGCAGCAACTCAGGGGGCGGTGAGACCCAGTACTTC CASSNSGGGETQYF
TRBJ1-2 NA TRBV29-1 NA TGCAGCGTTGAGCGGGAGCCTAACTATGGCTACACCTTC CSVEREPNYGYTF
TRBJ2-3 medium-sized TRBV9 NA TGTGCCAGCAGCGCCGGGACCACCGCCACAGATACGCAGTATTTT CASSAGTTATDTQYF
TRBJ2-7 NA TRBV9 TRBD2 TGTGCCAGCAGCGTAGGCGGGCTAGCGGGAGACGAGCAGTACTTC CASSVGGLAGDEQYF
TRBJ2-7 NA TRBV29-1 NA TGCAGCGTTGAACTCGGAATGCCCTACGAGCAGTACTTC CSVELGMPYEQYF
TRBJ1-1 NA TRBV19 NA TGTGCCAGTAGTATTTTTACGGATTACACTGAAGCTTTCTTT CASSIFTDYTEAFF
TRBJ2-1 NA TRBV9 TRBD2 TGTGCCAGCAGCTTTACTAGCGGGGGAAACAATGAGCAGTTCTTC CASSFTSGGNNEQFF
TRBJ2-3 NA TRBV7-9 NA TGTGCCAGCAGCTTAGTTACGGGGTTGACCCCCGTGGATACGCAGTATTTT CASSLVTGLTPVDTQYF
TRBJ2-2 NA TRBV5-1 TRBD1 TGCGCCAGCAGCCAGACAGGGCGTACGAACACCGGGGAGCTGTTTTTT CASSQTGRTNTGELFF
TRBJ2-7 NA TRBV10-2 NA TGCGCCAGCAGCAGGGCCCCCCCCTACGAGCAGTACTTC CASSRAPPYEQYF
TRBJ2-2 NA TRBV19 NA TGTGCCAGTAGTGATAGCGTGAACACCGGGGAGCTGTTTTTT CASSDSVNTGELFF
TRBJ2-1 NA TRBV19 TRBD2 TGTGCCAGTAGTCCAGGACTAGCGGGAGTCGGCAATGAGCAGTTCTTC CASSPGLAGVGNEQFF
TRBJ2-2 NA TRBV12-5 NA TGTGCTAGTGGTTCCTTCGGCGGAGGCAACACCGGGGAGCTGTTTTTT CASGSFGGGNTGELFF
TRBJ2-7 NA TRBV5-6 NA TGTGCCAGCAGCCCGGGGGTAGGACTCTACGAGCAGTACTTC CASSPGVGLYEQYF
TRBJ1-2 NA TRBV29-1 NA TGCAGCGTTGAGATGAGTGGGCCGGCTAACTATGGCTACACCTTC CSVEMSGPANYGYTF
TRBJ1-5 NA TRBV9 NA TGTGCCAGCAGGGTCATATTACTAGGGGGAACTAACAATCAGCCCCAGCATTTT CASRVILLGGTNNQPQHF
TRBJ2-7 NA TRBV7-9 NA TGTGCCAGCAGCCGCAGGGCCTACGAGCAGTACTTC CASSRRAYEQYF
TRBJ1-1 NA TRBV18 NA TGTGCCAGCTCACCCGGGGTATGGGACACTGAAGCTTTCTTT CASSPGVWDTEAFF
TRBJ2-3 NA TRBV11-2 NA TGTGCCAGCTCCACGGTTTACAGCACAGATACGCAGTATTTT CASSTVYSTDTQYF
TRBJ2-7 many TRBV11-2 NA TGTGCCAGCAGAGCACTAGTGCATTACGAGCAGTACTTC CASRALVHYEQYF
TRBJ2-7 NA TRBV5-6 TRBD1 TGTGCCAGCAGCCCGGGACAGGGGCTCTACGAGCAGTACTTC CASSPGQGLYEQYF
TRBJ2-5 NA TRBV9 NA TGTGCCAGCAGCGGTTACGGCGGGGCACCGCAAGAGACCCAGTACTTC CASSGYGGAPQETQYF
TRBJ2-2 NA TRBV27 NA TGTGCCAGCAACAATCTGATCACGGGGAAGGAGGTCGCCGGGGAGCTGTTTTTT CASNNLITGKEVAGELFF
TRBJ1-1 once TRBV5-1 NA TGCGCCAGCAGCTTGGCCCAGGGTCCTGAAGCTTTCTTT CASSLAQGPEAFF
TRBJ2-1 NA TRBV5-1 NA TGCGCCAGCAGCGAAGACTACAATGAGCAGTTCTTC CASSEDYNEQFF
TRBJ2-7 NA TRBV4-1 NA TGCGCCAGCAGTCAAATGGGGAGCTCCAATCTCGAGCAGTACTTC CASSQMGSSNLEQYF
TRBJ2-1 NA TRBV13 TRBD2 TGTGCCAGCAGAAAAGGACTAGCGAGACGCTCCTACAATGAGCAGTTCTTC CASRKGLARRSYNEQFF
TRBJ1-1 NA TRBV4-1 TRBD1 TGCGCCAGCAGCCAAGATCATCAGGGGGCGCTTATTACTGAAGCTTTCTTT CASSQDHQGALITEAFF
TRBJ2-3 NA TRBV10-1 TRBD1 TGCGCCAGCAGTGACATGGGACAGAGCACAGATACGCAGTATTTT CASSDMGQSTDTQYF
TRBJ2-7 NA TRBV9 NA TGTGCCAGCAGTGGTAGTCTCCCCTACGAGCAGTACTTC CASSGSLPYEQYF
TRBJ1-1 NA TRBV4-2 NA TGTGCCAGCAGCCAGGGGAACACTGAAGCTTTCTTT CASSQGNTEAFF
TRBJ1-2 NA TRBV27 NA TGTGCCAGCAGTAAAAGGGACGGAGACTATGGCTACACCTTC CASSKRDGDYGYTF
TRBJ2-3 NA TRBV25-1 NA TGTGCCAGCAGTGAGAAACGGAATACGCAGTATTTT CASSEKRNTQYF
TRBJ2-7 NA TRBV5-1 NA TGCGCCAGCAGCTCAGGACAGAACTACGAGCAGTACTTC CASSSGQNYEQYF
TRBJ2-7 NA TRBV18 NA TGTGCCAGCTCACCCCTTGGGACCAAAAACGACGAGCAGTACTTC CASSPLGTKNDEQYF
TRBJ2-7 NA TRBV27 TRBD2 TGTGCCAGCGGCCAGCGGGACGGATACTACGAGCAGTACTTC CASGQRDGYYEQYF
TRBJ2-3 NA TRBV6-4 NA TGTGCCAGCAGTGACAGGTTGTACACAGATACGCAGTATTTT CASSDRLYTDTQYF
TRBJ2-3 NA TRBV27 NA TGTGCCAGCAGCCTTGAAGGGCGGACAGATACGCAGTATTTT CASSLEGRTDTQYF
TRBJ2-1 NA TRBV7-2 NA TGTGCCAGCAGCTTAAGGATGGGGGCGGGACTTGGGGCTGGTGAGCAGTTCTTC CASSLRMGAGLGAGEQFF
TRBJ2-1 NA TRBV19 TRBD2 TGTGCCAGTTCCCTCAGCGGGAGTGGGAACAATGAGCAGTTCTTC CASSLSGSGNNEQFF
TRBJ1-5 NA TRBV18 NA TGTGCCAGCTCACCAGGGTTAGGAAATCAGCCCCAGCATTTT CASSPGLGNQPQHF
TRBJ2-7 NA TRBV6-1 NA TGTGCCAGCAGTGACTCCCCAGGAGCTCGGGAGCAGTACTTC CASSDSPGAREQYF
TRBJ2-7 NA TRBV27 TRBD2 TGTGCCAGCAGCCTAAGTTCTCTAGCGGAAATATACGAGCAGTACTTC CASSLSSLAEIYEQYF
TRBJ2-1 NA TRBV19 NA TGTGCCAGTAGTATAGAGCCAAGTTTTAGCTCCTACAATGAGCAGTTCTTC CASSIEPSFSSYNEQFF
TRBJ2-7 NA TRBV30 NA TGTGCCTGGGGAGGCGGGGAAATACAATACTACGAGCAGTACTTC CAWGGGEIQYYEQYF
TRBJ1-2 NA TRBV6-4 NA TGTGCCAGCCGTTCGCGGGCAGACTCTAACTATGGCTACACCTTC CASRSRADSNYGYTF